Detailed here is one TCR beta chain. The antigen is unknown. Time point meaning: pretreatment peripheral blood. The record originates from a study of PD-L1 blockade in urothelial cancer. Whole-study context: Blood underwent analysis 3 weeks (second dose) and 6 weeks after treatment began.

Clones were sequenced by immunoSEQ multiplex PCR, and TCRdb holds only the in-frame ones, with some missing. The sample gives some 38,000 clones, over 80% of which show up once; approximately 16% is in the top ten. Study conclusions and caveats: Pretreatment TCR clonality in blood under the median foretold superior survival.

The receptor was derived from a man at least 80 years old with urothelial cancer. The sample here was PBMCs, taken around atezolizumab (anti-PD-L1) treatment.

CDR3 amino acids: CASSRYRTGNEKLFF. In DNA form, the CDR3 reads TGTGCCAGTAGTCGCTATAGGACGGGAAATGAAAAACTGTTTTTT. V is TRBV19 and J is TRBJ1-4; D call uncertain. CDR1 and CDR2 (germline): LNHDA, SQIVND (reference sequence). Trimming removed 5 bases from V and 5 bases from J, with 15 bases in between. This CDR3 has 15 amino acids.